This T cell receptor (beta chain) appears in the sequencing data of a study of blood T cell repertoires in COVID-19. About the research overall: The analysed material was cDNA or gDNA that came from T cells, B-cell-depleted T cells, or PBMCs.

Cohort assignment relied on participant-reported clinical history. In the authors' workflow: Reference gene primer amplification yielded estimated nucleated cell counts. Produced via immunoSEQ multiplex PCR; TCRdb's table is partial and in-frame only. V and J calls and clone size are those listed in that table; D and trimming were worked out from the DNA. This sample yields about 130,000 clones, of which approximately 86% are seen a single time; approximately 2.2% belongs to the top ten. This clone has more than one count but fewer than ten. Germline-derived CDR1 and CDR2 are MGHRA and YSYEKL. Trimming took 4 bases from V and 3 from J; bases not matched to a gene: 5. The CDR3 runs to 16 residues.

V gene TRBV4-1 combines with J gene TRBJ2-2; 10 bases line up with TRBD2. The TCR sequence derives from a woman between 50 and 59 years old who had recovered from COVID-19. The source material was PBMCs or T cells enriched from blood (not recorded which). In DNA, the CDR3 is TGCGCCAGCAGCCCCTTGGGACTAGCGTACACCGGGGAGCTGTTTTTT. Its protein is CASSPLGLAYTGELFF.